This TCR beta chain was obtained from a study of OX40 agonist ivuxolimab in advanced cancers. This clone was picked up a small number of times. Systemic immunosuppression or a history of autoimmune disease excluded patients. TCRdb's table, derived via immunoSEQ multiplex PCR, lists solely in-frame clones and lacks some. The sample yields under 45,000 clones, around three quarters seen once. The specimen comprised CD4+ or CD8+ T cells sorted from blood, sampled in a trial of the OX40 agonist ivuxolimab. The TCR was taken from an adult with an advanced solid tumor such as melanoma, head and neck, liver or kidney cancer.

This CDR3 is CASGREETQYF. For the CDR3, the DNA is TGTGCCAGCGGGAGGGAAGAGACCCAGTACTTC. The rearrangement joins TRBV5-6 to TRBJ2-5; 7 bases line up with TRBD2. CDR1 is SGHDT and CDR2 is YYEEEE in the germline V gene. The CDR3 contains 11 residues. Germline trimming cut 7 bases from V and 3 bases from J; bases unmatched to any gene: 0.